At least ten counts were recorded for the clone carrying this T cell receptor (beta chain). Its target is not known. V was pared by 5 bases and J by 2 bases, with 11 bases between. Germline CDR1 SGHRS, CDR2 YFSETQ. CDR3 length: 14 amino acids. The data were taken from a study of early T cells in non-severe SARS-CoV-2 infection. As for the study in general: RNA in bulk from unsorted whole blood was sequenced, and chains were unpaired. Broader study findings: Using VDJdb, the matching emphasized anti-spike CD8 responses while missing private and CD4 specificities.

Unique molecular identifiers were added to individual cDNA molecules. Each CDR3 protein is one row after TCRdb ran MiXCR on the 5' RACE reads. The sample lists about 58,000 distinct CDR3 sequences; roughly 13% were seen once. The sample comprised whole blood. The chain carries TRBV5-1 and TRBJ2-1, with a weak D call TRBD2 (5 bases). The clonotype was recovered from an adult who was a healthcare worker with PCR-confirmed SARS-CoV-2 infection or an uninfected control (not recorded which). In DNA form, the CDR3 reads TGCGCCAGCAGGCGAGCGGAAACCTACAATGAGCAGTTCTTC. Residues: CASRRAETYNEQFF.